Below are 6 T cell receptor beta chains sequenced from a single sample in a study of T cells in Graves' hyperthyroidism and ophthalmopathy. Using RNA transcripts as the source, TCR beta CDR3 regions were amplified. TCR CDR3 regions were first amplified by RT-PCR with HTBI primers. TCRdb fed the multiplex PCR reads into MiXCR, producing one record per CDR3 protein. In the table there are approximately 500,000 distinct CDR3 sequences, more than 45% of which are singletons. Sample: peripheral blood or thyroid tissue (not recorded which). Receptors originate from a woman aged 18-30 years with Graves' hyperthyroidism.

The V gene is TRBV7-6, the J gene TRBJ2-5; 10 nucleotides agree with TRBD2. J lost 5 bases, V lost 5 bases, and 14 bases had no gene match. Germline CDR1 reads SGHVS; CDR2 reads FNYEAQ. The CDR3 is made up of 17 amino acids. CDR3 sequence reads: CASSTILAGSSGETQYF. CDR3 DNA: TGTGCCAGCAGCACTATACTAGCGGGGTCGAGCGGGGAGACCCAGTACTTC.

Worth noting for this clonotype: Just one base apart from a much larger clone, this may be a read error. The V call is TRBV5-6, the J call TRBJ2-5, with 10 bases identical to TRBD2. In germline, CDR1 is SGHDT, CDR2 YYEEEE. The J segment lost 5 bases and the V segment lost 7 bases, leaving 11 bases of the junction unmatched. The CDR3 has 15 residues. This CDR3 reads CASGPLAGAGETQYF. CDR3 sequence (DNA): TGTGCCAGCGGTCCCCTAGCGGGAGCCGGGGAGACCCAGTACTTC.

As to this clonotype: Since a much larger clone is just one base distant, this may be a read error. The chain joins TRBV15 to TRBJ1-4; tentatively, D is TRBD1 (6 bases). The V gene lost 5 bases and the J gene lost 0 bases, with 16 bases spanning the gap. CDR3 size: 17 residues. CDR1 is LNHNV, CDR2 YYDKDF, per germline (reference sequence). This CDR3 is CATSQVGRGATNEKLFF. CDR3 nucleotides: TGTGCCACCAGCCAAGTAGGCAGGGGAGCAACTAATGAAAAACTGTTTTTT.

Note on this clonotype: A much bigger clone sits one base away, suggesting this may be a read error. The genes are TRBV9 and TRBJ1-6, with D maybe TRBD1 (6 bases). The CDR3 consists of 14 residues. The germline gives CDR1 SGDLS, CDR2 YYNGEE. The CDR3 is CARADRKDNSPPHF. For the CDR3, the DNA is TGTGCCAGGGCAGACAGGAAAGATAATTCACCCCCCCACTTT.

This clonotype was counted many times. CDR3 residues: CASSLGARAETQYF. The CDR3, as DNA: TGTGCCAGCAGCTTAGGGGCGAGAGCAGAGACCCAGTACTTC. The chain is built from TRBV7-2 and TRBJ2-5; D uncertain. CDR1 and CDR2 (germline): SGHTA, FQGNSA. Trimming took 1 base from V and 4 from J, leaving 10 bases between them. This CDR3 comprises 14 residues.

As regards this clonotype: A read error may produce the germline difference seen at one junction end. This rearrangement joins TRBV7-9 to TRBJ1-5; 8 positions agree with TRBD1. The CDR3 extends over 17 amino acids. The germline V gene encodes CDR1 SEHNR and CDR2 FQNEAQ (reference sequence). CDR3 nucleotides: TGTGCCAGCAGTCCCCTACAGGGGGAAGGATACAATCTGCCCCAGCATTTT. It is translated as CASSPLQGEGYNLPQHF.